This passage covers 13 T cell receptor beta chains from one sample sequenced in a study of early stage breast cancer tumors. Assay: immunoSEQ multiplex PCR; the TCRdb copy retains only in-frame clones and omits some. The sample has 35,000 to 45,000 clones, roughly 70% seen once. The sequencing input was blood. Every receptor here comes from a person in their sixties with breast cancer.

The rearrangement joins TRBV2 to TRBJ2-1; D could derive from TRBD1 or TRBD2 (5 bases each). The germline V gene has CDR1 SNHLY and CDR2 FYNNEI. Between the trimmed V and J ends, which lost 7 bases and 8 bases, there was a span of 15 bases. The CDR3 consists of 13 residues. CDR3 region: CASKWGRSHEQFF. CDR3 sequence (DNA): TGTGCCAGCAAGTGGGGACGGTCGCATGAGCAGTTCTTC.

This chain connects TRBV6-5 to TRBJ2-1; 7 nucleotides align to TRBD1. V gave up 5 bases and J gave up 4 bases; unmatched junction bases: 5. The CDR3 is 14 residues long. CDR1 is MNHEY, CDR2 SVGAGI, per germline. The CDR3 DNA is TGTGCCAGCAGTCTGGACAGGTCATACAATGAGCAGTTCTTC. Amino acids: CASSLDRSYNEQFF.

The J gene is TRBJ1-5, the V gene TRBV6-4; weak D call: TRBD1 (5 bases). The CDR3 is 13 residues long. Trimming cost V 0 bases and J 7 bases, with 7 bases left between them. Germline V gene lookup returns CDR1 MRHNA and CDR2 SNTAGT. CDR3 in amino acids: CASSDSRGQPQHF. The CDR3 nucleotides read TGTGCCAGCAGTGACTCGAGGGGACAGCCCCAGCATTTT.

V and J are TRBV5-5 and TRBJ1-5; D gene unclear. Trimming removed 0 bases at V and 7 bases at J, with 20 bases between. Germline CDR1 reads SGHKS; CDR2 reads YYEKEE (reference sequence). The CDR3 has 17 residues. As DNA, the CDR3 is TGTGCCAGCAGCTTGGGTCCAGTTAAGGGTACTAGGCAGCCCCAGCATTTT. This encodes CASSLGPVKGTRQPQHF.

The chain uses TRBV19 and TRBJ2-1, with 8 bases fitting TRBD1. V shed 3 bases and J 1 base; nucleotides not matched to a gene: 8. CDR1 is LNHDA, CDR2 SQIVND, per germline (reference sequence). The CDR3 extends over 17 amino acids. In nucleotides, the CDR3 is TGTGCCAGTAGTATTGGAACAGGGGGGATATCCTACAATGAGCAGTTCTTC. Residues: CASSIGTGGISYNEQFF.

This CDR3 is CASSERAGDEKLFF. Written as DNA, the CDR3 is TGTGCCAGCAGCGAGCGAGCGGGGGATGAAAAACTGTTTTTT. V is TRBV9 and J is TRBJ1-4; possibly TRBD1 for D (5 bases). Trimming shortened V by 3 bases and J by 6 bases, and 12 bases separated the two germline ends. Germline CDR1 SGDLS, CDR2 YYNGEE. The CDR3 spans 14 residues.

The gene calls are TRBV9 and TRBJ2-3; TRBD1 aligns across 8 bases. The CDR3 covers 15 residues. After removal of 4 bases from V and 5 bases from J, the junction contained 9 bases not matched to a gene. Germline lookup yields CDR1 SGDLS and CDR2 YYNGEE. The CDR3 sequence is CASSLGQGSIDTQYF. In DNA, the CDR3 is TGTGCCAGCAGCTTAGGACAGGGAAGTATAGATACGCAGTATTTT.

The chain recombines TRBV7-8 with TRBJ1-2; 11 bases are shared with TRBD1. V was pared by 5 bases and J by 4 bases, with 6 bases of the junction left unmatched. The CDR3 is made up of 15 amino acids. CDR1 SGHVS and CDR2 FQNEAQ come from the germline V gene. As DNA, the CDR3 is TGTGCCAGCAGCCAAGCCGGGACAGGGGGCTATGGCTACACCTTC. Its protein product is CASSQAGTGGYGYTF. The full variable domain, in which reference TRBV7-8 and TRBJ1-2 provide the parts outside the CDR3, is GAGVSQSPRYKVAKRGQDVALRCDPISGHVSLFWYQQALGQGPEFLTYFQNEAQLDKSGLPSDRFFAERPEGSVSTLKIQRTQQEDSAVYLCASSQAGTGGYGYTFGSGTRLTVV.

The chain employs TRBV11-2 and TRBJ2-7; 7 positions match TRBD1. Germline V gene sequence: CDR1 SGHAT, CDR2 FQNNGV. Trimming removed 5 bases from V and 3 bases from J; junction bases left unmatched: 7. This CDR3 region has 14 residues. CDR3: CASSDREKGYEQYF. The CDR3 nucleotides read TGTGCCAGCAGCGACAGGGAGAAGGGCTACGAGCAGTACTTC.

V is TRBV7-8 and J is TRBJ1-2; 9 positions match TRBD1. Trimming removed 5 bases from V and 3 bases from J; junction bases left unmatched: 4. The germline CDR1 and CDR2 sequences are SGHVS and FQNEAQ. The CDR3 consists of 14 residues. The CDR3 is CASSPGTGYYGYTF. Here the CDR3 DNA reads TGTGCCAGCAGCCCGGGGACAGGGTACTATGGCTACACCTTC. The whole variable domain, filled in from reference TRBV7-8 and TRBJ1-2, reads GAGVSQSPRYKVAKRGQDVALRCDPISGHVSLFWYQQALGQGPEFLTYFQNEAQLDKSGLPSDRFFAERPEGSVSTLKIQRTQQEDSAVYLCASSPGTGYYGYTFGSGTRLTVV.

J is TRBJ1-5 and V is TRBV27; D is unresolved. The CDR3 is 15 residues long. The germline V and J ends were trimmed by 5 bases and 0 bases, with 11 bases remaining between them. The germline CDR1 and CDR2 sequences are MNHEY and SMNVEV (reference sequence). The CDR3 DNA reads TGTGCCAGCAGTCTCGCCCTTTATAGCAATCAGCCCCAGCATTTT. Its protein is CASSLALYSNQPQHF.

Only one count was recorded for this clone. DNA of the CDR3: TGTGCCAGCAGCTTTACGGGGCCGGAGACCCAGTACTTC. Translating gives CASSFTGPETQYF. This chain joins TRBV5-6 and TRBJ2-5; either TRBD1 or TRBD2 may fit D (5 bases each). Trimming removed 2 bases from V and 5 bases from J, with 10 bases in between. The CDR3 runs to 13 residues. Germline CDR1 reads SGHDT; CDR2 reads YYEEEE.

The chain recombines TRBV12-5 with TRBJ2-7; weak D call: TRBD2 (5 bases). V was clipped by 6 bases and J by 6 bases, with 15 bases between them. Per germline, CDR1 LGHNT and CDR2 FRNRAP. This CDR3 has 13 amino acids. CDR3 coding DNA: TGTGCTAGTGGCCCCCCCCGCGGAGGCGAGCAGTACTTC. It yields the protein CASGPPRGGEQYF.